This T cell receptor beta chain was observed in a study of regulatory T cells in long-lasting Graves disease. The study, taken as a whole, reports: Newly diagnosed Graves' patients exceeded persistent ones in TCR diversity.

The authors built TCR beta libraries using iRepertoire HTBI primers and Arm-PCR of CDR3 regions. TCRdb analysed the multiplex PCR reads with MiXCR anew, one entry per CDR3 protein. The repertoire has more than 450,000 distinct CDR3 sequences, about 17% of them found once; the top ten carry 10% to 15%. Specified time point: newly diagnosed GD, antithyroid drugs for less than 3 months. Following extraction of RNA from PBMCs, that RNA was used to make the TCR library. Patient provenance is recorded as an endocrinology department in Xi'an, China. Ten or more counts support this clonotype. Its antigen remains unknown. This sample also belongs to another study, concerning T cells in Graves' hyperthyroidism and ophthalmopathy.

This receptor was obtained from a man aged 40-49 years with Graves disease. The sequencing here drew on peripheral blood mononuclear cells (PBMCs), taken at new diagnosis, from a patient treated with antithyroid drugs.

CDR3 amino acids: CASSLGLAGEYNEQFF. The DNA of the CDR3 is TGCGCCAGCAGCTTGGGTCTAGCGGGAGAGTACAATGAGCAGTTCTTC. The rearrangement links TRBV5-1 to TRBJ2-1, with 10 bases identical to TRBD2. Germline assignment: CDR1 SGHRS and CDR2 YFSETQ. V shed 0 bases, J shed 4 bases, and the junction held 4 bases outside the gene matches. The CDR3 extends over 16 amino acids. The variable domain in full, with the rest retrieved from reference TRBV5-1 and TRBJ2-1, is KAGVTQTPRYLIKTRGQQVTLSCSPISGHRSVSWYQQTPGQGLQFLFEYFSETQRNKGNFPGRFSGRQFSNSRSEMNVSTLELGDSALYLCASSLGLAGEYNEQFFGPGTRLTVL.